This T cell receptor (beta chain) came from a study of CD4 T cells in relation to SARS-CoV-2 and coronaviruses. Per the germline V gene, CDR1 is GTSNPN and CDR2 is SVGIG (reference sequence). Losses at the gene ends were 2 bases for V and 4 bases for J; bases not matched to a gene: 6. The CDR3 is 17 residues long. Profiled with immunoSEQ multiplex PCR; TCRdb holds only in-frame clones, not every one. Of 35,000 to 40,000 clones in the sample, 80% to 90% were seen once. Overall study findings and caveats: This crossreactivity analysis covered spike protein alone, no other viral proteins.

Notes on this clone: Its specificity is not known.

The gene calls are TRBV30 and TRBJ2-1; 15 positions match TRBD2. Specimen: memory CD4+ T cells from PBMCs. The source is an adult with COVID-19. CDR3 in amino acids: CAWSLGLAGGPYNEQFF. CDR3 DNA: TGTGCCTGGAGTCTGGGACTAGCGGGAGGCCCTTACAATGAGCAGTTCTTC.